These 2 T cell receptor beta chains were all obtained from the same sample, sequenced in a study of cytomegalovirus exposure and HLA in healthy donors. Primers: 60 Vbeta forward and 13 Jbeta reverse. TCRdb's table, derived via immunoSEQ multiplex PCR, lists solely in-frame clones and lacks some. The sample holds roughly 92,000 clones, approximately 80% seen once. What was sequenced was PBMCs. Source of these receptors: a woman in her seventies in good health and CMV-seropositive.

The J gene is TRBJ2-3, the V gene TRBV27; possibly TRBD2 for D (5 bases). The V gene's germline CDR1 is MNHEY and CDR2 SMNVEV (reference sequence). This CDR3 has 13 amino acids. V dropped 4 bases and J dropped 1 base, with 6 bases sitting between them. CDR3 sequence: CASSSGGTDTQYF. DNA for the CDR3: TGTGCCAGCAGTTCCGGGGGCACAGATACGCAGTATTTT.

Written as DNA, the CDR3 is TGTGCCAGCAGCTTGGAACGTACAGGGGGCTATGGCTACACCTTC. It yields the protein CASSLERTGGYGYTF. The rearrangement uses TRBV5-5 and TRBJ1-2, with TRBD1 matching 8 bases. Germline-derived CDR1 and CDR2 are SGHKS and YYEKEE (reference sequence). This CDR3 is 15 amino acids long. V trimming: 0 bases; J trimming: 4 bases; junction bases outside the gene matches: 5.